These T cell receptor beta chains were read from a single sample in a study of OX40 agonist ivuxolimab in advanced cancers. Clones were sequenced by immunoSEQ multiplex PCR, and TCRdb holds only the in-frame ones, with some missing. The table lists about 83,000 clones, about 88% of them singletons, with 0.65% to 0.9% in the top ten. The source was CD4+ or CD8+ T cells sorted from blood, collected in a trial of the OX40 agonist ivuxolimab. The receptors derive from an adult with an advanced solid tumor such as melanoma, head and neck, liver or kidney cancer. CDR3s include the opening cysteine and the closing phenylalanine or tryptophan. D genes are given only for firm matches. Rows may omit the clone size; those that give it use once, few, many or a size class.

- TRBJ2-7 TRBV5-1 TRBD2 CASSLGTSGNEQYF TGCGCCAGCAGTTTAGGGACTAGCGGGAACGAGCAGTACTTC
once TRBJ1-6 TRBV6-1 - CASSELGSYNSPLHF TGTGCCAGCAGTGAATTAGGCTCCTATAATTCACCCCTCCACTTT
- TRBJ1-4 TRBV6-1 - CASRRNNEKLFF TGTGCCAGCAGACGGAATAATGAAAAACTGTTTTTT
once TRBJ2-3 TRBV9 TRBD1 CASSLTGTGLTDTQYF TGTGCCAGCAGCCTCACCGGGACAGGACTCACAGATACGCAGTATTTT
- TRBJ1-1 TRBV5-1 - CASSLTGTRNTEAFF TGCGCCAGCAGCTTGACCGGGACAAGGAACACTGAAGCTTTCTTT
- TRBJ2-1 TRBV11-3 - CASSLDLSRAYNEQFF TGTGCCAGCAGCTTAGATCTGTCTAGGGCGTACAATGAGCAGTTCTTC
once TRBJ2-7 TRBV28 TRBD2 CASSPASGGTYEQYF TGTGCCAGCAGTCCGGCTAGCGGGGGAACCTACGAGCAGTACTTC
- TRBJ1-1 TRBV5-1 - CASSLAGRPTEAFF TGCGCCAGCAGCTTGGCCGGCAGGCCCACTGAAGCTTTCTTT
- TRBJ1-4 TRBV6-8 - CASSPDRSPNEKLFF TGTGCCAGCAGTCCCGACAGGTCCCCTAATGAAAAACTGTTTTTT
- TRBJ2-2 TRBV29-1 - CSVIRTANTGELFF TGCAGCGTTATCAGGACGGCGAACACCGGGGAGCTGTTTTTT
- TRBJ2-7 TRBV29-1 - CSADSGYEQYF TGCAGCGCAGATAGTGGGTACGAGCAGTACTTC
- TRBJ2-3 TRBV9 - CASSALTGVGKDTQYF TGTGCCAGCAGCGCCCTTACGGGAGTTGGTAAAGATACGCAGTATTTT
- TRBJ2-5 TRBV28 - CASSLQSIKTQYF TGTGCCAGCAGTTTACAAAGTATAAAGACCCAGTACTTC
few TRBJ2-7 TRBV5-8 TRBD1 CASSIRTGPSSYEQYF TGTGCCAGCAGCATACGGACAGGACCTAGCTCCTACGAGCAGTACTTC
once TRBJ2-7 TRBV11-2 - CASSLGRGRLPYEQYF TGTGCCAGCAGCTTAGGCCGAGGACGGCTCCCCTACGAGCAGTACTTC
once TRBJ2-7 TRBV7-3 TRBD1 CASSSDRGAYEQYF TGTGCCAGCAGCTCAGACAGGGGGGCCTACGAGCAGTACTTC
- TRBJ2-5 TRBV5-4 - CASSLDVLETQYF TGTGCCAGCAGCTTGGATGTTCTGGAGACCCAGTACTTC
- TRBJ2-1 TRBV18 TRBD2 CASSWSSGGLSSYNEQFF TGTGCCAGCTCCTGGAGTAGCGGGGGCCTCAGCTCCTACAATGAGCAGTTCTTC
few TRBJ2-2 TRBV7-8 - CASSLERFTGELFF TGTGCCAGCAGCTTAGAGCGGTTCACCGGGGAGCTGTTTTTT
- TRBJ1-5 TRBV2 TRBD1 CASSTQGLSNQPQHF TGTGCCAGCAGCACACAGGGGTTGAGCAATCAGCCCCAGCATTTT
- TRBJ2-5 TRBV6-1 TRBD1 CASGSATGWETQYF TGTGCCAGCGGCTCCGCGACAGGGTGGGAGACCCAGTACTTC
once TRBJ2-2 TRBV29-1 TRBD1 CSARQGSNTGELFF TGCAGCGCCCGACAGGGGTCGAACACCGGGGAGCTGTTTTTT
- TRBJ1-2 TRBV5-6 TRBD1 CASSLGEQGARGYTF TGTGCCAGCAGCTTAGGGGAACAGGGGGCTCGTGGCTACACCTTC
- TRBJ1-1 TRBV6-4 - CASSKDTSNTEAFF TGTGCCAGCAGTAAGGACACCTCGAACACTGAAGCTTTCTTT
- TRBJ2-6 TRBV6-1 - CASSEAPGRGANVLTF TGTGCCAGCAGTGAAGCTCCGGGGCGTGGGGCCAACGTCCTGACTTTC
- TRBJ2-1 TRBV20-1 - CSARGGTGEFF TGCAGTGCTAGGGGGGGGACAGGAGAGTTCTTC
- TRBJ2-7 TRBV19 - CASSIGAGHYYEQYF TGTGCCAGTAGTATAGGGGCCGGACACTACTACGAGCAGTACTTC